This TCR beta chain was observed in a study of patients and donors after allogeneic stem cell transplantation. MiXCR, run by TCRdb on the RT-PCR reads, gives a single entry per CDR3 protein. The sample lists hundreds of thousands of distinct CDR3 sequences; less than 50% were seen once. The V end lost 2 bases, the J end lost 2 bases, and 13 bases lay between the germline ends. CDR3 length equals 15 residues. CDR1 is LGHNA, CDR2 YNFKEQ, per germline. Source material: blood, either unsorted or a sorted T cell fraction (not recorded which). This receptor was identified in a human donor who was either an allogeneic HSCT recipient or a stem cell or donor lymphocyte infusion donor (not recorded which). It is not recorded whose cells these are; they may come from a transplant donor. The rearrangement uses TRBV4-2 and TRBJ2-7; D might be TRBD1 (5 bases). CDR3 in DNA: TGTGCCAGCAGCCAATTGCAGGGCGGCCCCTACGAGCAGTACTTC. Its translation is CASSQLQGGPYEQYF.